The 27 T cell receptor beta chains in this list originate from one sample, sequenced in a study of blood T cells in healthy people across ages. It was with a sample-barcoded 5' primer and a J-beta primer mix that a second PCR of about 6 to 12 cycles was run. TCRdb itself ran the 5' RACE reads through MiXCR, one entry per CDR3 protein. Of about 970,000 distinct CDR3 sequences in the sample, roughly 51% were seen once. The sequenced sample consisted of blood. All receptors come from a woman between 55 and 75 years old in good health.

The J gene is TRBJ2-7, the V gene TRBV5-1, with TRBD1 matching over 10 bases. The CDR3 loop spans 15 amino acids. V shed 4 bases, J shed 4 bases, and the junction held 8 bases outside the gene matches. Germline-derived CDR1 and CDR2 are SGHRS and YFSETQ. CDR3 nucleotide sequence: TGCGCCAGCAGCACCGATGGACAGGGGGGATACGAGCAGTACTTC. This sequence encodes CASSTDGQGGYEQYF.

The V call is TRBV20-1, the J call TRBJ2-1; TRBD2 agrees at 8 bases. Germline V gene sequence: CDR1 DFQATT, CDR2 SNEGSKA (reference sequence). The trim removed 2 bases at V and 3 bases at J, leaving 9 bases unmatched. The CDR3 covers 16 residues. The DNA for the CDR3 is TGCAGTGCTAGAATCTTAAGAGCGGGGGACTACAATGAGCAGTTCTTC. Its translation: CSARILRAGDYNEQFF.

In this sample, this clonotype turned up a few times. The chain couples TRBV4-1 to TRBJ1-5; possibly TRBD1 for D (6 bases). The CDR3 consists of 14 residues. CDR1 and CDR2 (germline): MGHRA, YSYEKL. V was clipped by 3 bases and J by 6 bases, with 12 bases between them. The CDR3 region has the DNA TGCGCCAGCAGCCAGGAGGGGGGCAGTCAGCCCCAGCATTTT. This codes for CASSQEGGSQPQHF.

The J gene is TRBJ1-1, the V gene TRBV6-5; possible D gene TRBD1, 6 bases. The CDR3 totals 15 residues. Germline loops: CDR1 MNHEY, CDR2 SVGAGI. V lost 6 bases, J lost 3 bases, and 17 bases lay in between. The CDR3 bases are TGTGCCAGCAGCCCCCGCCGGGGGGCGGACACTGAAGCTTTCTTT. This gives the protein CASSPRRGADTEAFF.

This clonotype was observed at least ten times. V is TRBV7-2 and J is TRBJ1-4; TRBD1 agrees at 7 bases. Looked up from germline, CDR1 is SGHTA and CDR2 is FQGNSA. V lost 5 bases, J lost 6 bases, and 9 bases stayed unmatched. This CDR3 contains 15 residues. The CDR3 nucleotides read TGTGCCAGCAGCCTCCGACAGGGAATTGATGAAAAACTGTTTTTT. Translating it yields CASSLRQGIDEKLFF.

This rearrangement joins TRBV2 to TRBJ2-3, with 7 bases that match TRBD1. The CDR3 consists of 15 residues. Germline V gene data show CDR1 as SNHLY and CDR2 as FYNNEI. Losses at the gene ends were 7 bases for V and 1 base for J; bases not matched to a gene: 8. The CDR3 coding sequence is TGTGCCAGCACCCCCGGACAGGCCCGCACAGATACGCAGTATTTT. As protein: CASTPGQARTDTQYF. The entire variable domain, with the rest obtained from reference TRBV2 and TRBJ2-3, is as follows: EPEVTQTPSHQVTQMGQEVILRCVPISNHLYFYWYRQILGQKVEFLVSFYNNEISEKSEIFDDQFSVERPDGSNFTLKIRSTKLEDSAMYFCASTPGQARTDTQYFGPGTRLTVL.

This clonotype was seen more than once but under ten times. The rearrangement uses TRBV20-1 and TRBJ2-1, with 12 bases matching TRBD2. CDR3 size: 15 residues. After removal of 1 base from V and 10 bases from J, the junction contained 8 bases not matched to a gene. Germline loops: CDR1 DFQATT, CDR2 SNEGSKA (reference sequence). The CDR3, as DNA: TGCAGTGCTAGAGGGAGACTAGCGGGAGTAGTAGAGCAGTTCTTC. Translated: CSARGRLAGVVEQFF.

The chain links TRBV27 to TRBJ2-6; D not resolved. Germline-derived CDR1 and CDR2 are MNHEY and SMNVEV (reference sequence). Trimming took 7 bases from V and 2 from J, leaving 9 bases between them. The CDR3 sequence is 14 residues long. The CDR3 region has the DNA TGTGCCAGCATGGATTGGACTGGGGCCAACGTCCTGACTTTC. Protein product: CASMDWTGANVLTF.

This clonotype was seen once. The chain joins TRBV27 to TRBJ2-1, with 10 bases lining up with TRBD2. CDR3 length equals 18 residues. The germline V gene has CDR1 MNHEY and CDR2 SMNVEV (reference sequence). V was clipped by 3 bases and J by 2 bases; unmatched bases: 10. CDR3 DNA: TGTGCCAGCAGTTTTCTGTTGAGCGGGAGGGGGGCCTACAATGAGCAGTTCTTC. This gives the protein CASSFLLSGRGAYNEQFF.

This chain joins TRBV28 and TRBJ2-7, with TRBD1 matching over 8 bases. CDR1 is MDHEN and CDR2 is SYDVKM in the germline V gene. The V and J ends lost 7 bases and 4 bases, in that order; junction bases with no gene match: 15. CDR3 size: 16 residues. CDR3: CASTGRRTGYQYEQYF. The CDR3 nucleotides are TGTGCCAGCACTGGACGCCGGACAGGGTATCAATACGAGCAGTACTTC.

The V call is TRBV6-5, the J call TRBJ1-2; 9 bases are a match to TRBD1. The CDR3 totals 14 residues. Germline CDR1 and CDR2: MNHEY and SVGAGI. Unmatched junction bases numbered 6, after V lost 4 bases and J lost 6 bases. The CDR3 DNA reads as TGTGCCAGCAGTTTAAAACAGGGGGCGCATGGCTACACCTTC. Translating gives CASSLKQGAHGYTF.

V gene TRBV15 combines with J gene TRBJ1-5; TRBD1 matches at 7 bases. This CDR3 region has 16 residues. V lost 0 bases and J lost 7; bases outside the gene matches: 9. CDR1 is LNHNV, CDR2 YYDKDF, per germline (reference sequence). CDR3 sequence: CATSREWGQPQQPQHF. The CDR3 DNA sequence: TGTGCCACCAGCAGAGAATGGGGACAGCCTCAACAGCCCCAGCATTTT.

This clonotype was seen more than once but under ten times. The chain combines TRBV20-1 with TRBJ1-2; the D is unclear. CDR1 is DFQATT and CDR2 is SNEGSKA in the germline V gene (reference sequence). The ends were cut back, 5 bases at V and 4 bases at J, with 5 bases in the middle. The CDR3 spans 10 residues. DNA for the CDR3: TGCAGTGCTCTATCCTATGGCTACACCTTC. Its translation is CSALSYGYTF.

Only a few counts were recorded for this clonotype. The V call is TRBV7-6, the J call TRBJ2-3, with 7 bases fitting TRBD2. Germline V gives CDR1 SGHVS, CDR2 FNYEAQ. This CDR3 contains 16 residues. Trimming at V came to 1 base and at J to 4 bases, leaving 8 bases not matched to a gene. This CDR3 reads CASSLVWGGRADTQYF. As DNA, the CDR3 is TGTGCCAGCAGCTTAGTCTGGGGCGGGAGAGCAGATACGCAGTATTTT.

J is TRBJ1-2 and V is TRBV6-6; 9 nucleotides line up with TRBD1. CDR3 length equals 14 residues. Germline CDR1 MNHNY, CDR2 SVGAGI (reference sequence). Trimming cost V 2 bases and J 9 bases; bases outside gene matches: 7. As DNA, the CDR3 is TGTGCCAGCAGTTACCCGGGACAGGGTAGAAGCTACACCTTC. Translating gives CASSYPGQGRSYTF.

J is TRBJ2-7 and V is TRBV7-2, with 7 bases identical to TRBD2. Near its end, the DNA agrees better with TRBJ2-5, so the J call may be wrong. Germline loops: CDR1 SGHTA, CDR2 FQGNSA. The CDR3 has 13 residues. CDR3 DNA sequence: TGTGCCAGCAGCGCGACTAGCTATGAGACCCAGTACTTC. It encodes CASSATSYETQYF.

The gene calls are TRBV24-1 and TRBJ2-1; TRBD2 agrees at 9 bases. The assigned J gene may be wrong: the sequence end matches TRBJ2-7 better. The CDR3 loop spans 20 amino acids. The V gene's germline CDR1 is KGHDR and CDR2 SFDVKD. The CDR3, as DNA: TGTGCCACCAACAACTACAAGACTAGCGGAGGTCGGAGCTCCTACAATGAGCAGTACTTC. This translates into CATNNYKTSGGRSSYNEQYF.

The chain is built from TRBV6-4 and TRBJ2-3; D gene ambiguous. Germline CDR1 and CDR2: MRHNA and SNTAGT. Deletions cut 10 bases from V and 1 base from J, with 12 bases between. The length of the CDR3 is 13 residues. The CDR3 bases are TGTGCCACCTCCGGGCAGGGCACAGATACGCAGTATTTT. Residues: CATSGQGTDTQYF.

This clonotype appeared a few times. The chain employs TRBV5-1 and TRBJ2-1; D may match TRBD1 or TRBD2 (8 bases each). Germline CDR1 reads SGHRS; CDR2 reads YFSETQ. Trimming cost V 0 bases and J 1 base, with 17 bases left between them. CDR3 length: 18 amino acids. DNA for the CDR3: TGCGCCAGCAGCTTGGTCAGGGGGCCTAGCGGGTCCTACAATGAGCAGTTCTTC. This codes for CASSLVRGPSGSYNEQFF. The entire variable domain, with the rest obtained from reference TRBV5-1 and TRBJ2-1, is as follows: KAGVTQTPRYLIKTRGQQVTLSCSPISGHRSVSWYQQTPGQGLQFLFEYFSETQRNKGNFPGRFSGRQFSNSRSEMNVSTLELGDSALYLCASSLVRGPSGSYNEQFFGPGTRLTVL.

The rearrangement uses TRBV7-9 and TRBJ1-1; 7 bases are shared with TRBD1. V lost 5 bases and J lost 6; bases outside the gene matches: 9. The CDR3 is made up of 14 amino acids. Germline V gives CDR1 SEHNR, CDR2 FQNEAQ (reference sequence). CDR3 sequence (DNA): TGTGCCAGCAGCCCGACAGGGTTTGAGGCTGAAGCTTTCTTT. Amino acid sequence: CASSPTGFEAEAFF.

This clonotype has just a few counts. V and J are TRBV27 and TRBJ1-5; D is unresolved. CDR1 MNHEY and CDR2 SMNVEV come from the germline V gene (reference sequence). The CDR3 contains 15 residues. The V and J ends lost 0 bases and 2 bases respectively, with 8 bases between them. CDR3 sequence (DNA): TGTGCCAGCAGTTTATCGTGGGAGCGCAATCAGCCCCAGCATTTT. Amino acids: CASSLSWERNQPQHF.

The rearrangement uses TRBV9 and TRBJ2-3, with 9 bases matching TRBD2. Germline loops: CDR1 SGDLS, CDR2 YYNGEE. The J segment lost 6 bases and the V segment lost 2 bases, leaving 13 bases of the junction unmatched. This CDR3 spans 17 amino acids. DNA of the CDR3: TGTGCCAGCAGCGTTCCCACCCGTAGCGGGGGTATCGATACGCAGTATTTT. This gives the protein CASSVPTRSGGIDTQYF.

The genes are TRBV11-2 and TRBJ1-6; D is perhaps TRBD1 (5 bases). V lost 1 base and J lost 3, with 7 bases in between. The germline gives CDR1 SGHAT, CDR2 FQNNGV. CDR3 length: 15 residues. CDR3 loop: CASSLVDIYNSPLHF. In nucleotides, the CDR3 is TGTGCCAGCAGCTTAGTGGACATCTATAATTCACCCCTCCACTTT.

The DNA for the CDR3 is TGCAGTGCTAGAGGGCGGACGAACACTGAAGCTTTCTTT. This translates into CSARGRTNTEAFF. The chain employs TRBV20-1 and TRBJ1-1; D unclear. The germline gives CDR1 DFQATT, CDR2 SNEGSKA (reference sequence). The CDR3 extends over 13 amino acids. V lost 1 base and J lost 1, with 7 bases in between.

This clonotype was found once. The chain uses TRBV5-5 and TRBJ2-1, with 7 bases fitting TRBD1. Trimming cost V 5 bases and J 4 bases; bases outside gene matches: 9. Germline assignment: CDR1 SGHKS and CDR2 YYEKEE (reference sequence). There are 15 residues in the CDR3. CDR3 in DNA: TGTGCCAGCAGTCCGGGGCCAGGGGGATACAATGAGCAGTTCTTC. Its translation: CASSPGPGGYNEQFF. Supplemented by reference TRBV5-5 and TRBJ2-1, the full variable domain reads DAGVTQSPTHLIKTRGQQVTLRCSPISGHKSVSWYQQVLGQGPQFIFQYYEKEERGRGNFPDRFSARQFPNYSSELNVNALLLGDSALYLCASSPGPGGYNEQFFGPGTRLTVL.

The chain couples TRBV4-3 to TRBJ2-1; 12 positions match TRBD2. The CDR3 is 13 residues long. The V gene's germline CDR1 is LGHNA and CDR2 YSLEER. Trimming removed 4 bases from V and 12 bases from J; junction bases left unmatched: 4. CDR3 DNA sequence: TGCGCCAGCAGCCTGGGACTAGCGGGCTCGCAGTTCTTC. It yields the protein CASSLGLAGSQFF.

This clonotype was observed a handful of times. V gene TRBV3-1 combines with J gene TRBJ2-7, with D possibly TRBD2 on 5 matching bases. Germline V gives CDR1 LGHDT, CDR2 YNNKEL (reference sequence). V lost 6 bases and J 5 bases, leaving 23 bases between the germline ends. The CDR3 sequence is 16 residues long. CDR3 sequence reads: CASSQLPEEGRNEQYF. Here the CDR3 DNA reads TGTGCCAGCAGTCAACTCCCGGAGGAAGGTCGGAACGAGCAGTACTTC.